The T cell receptor beta chain under discussion was sequenced for a study of cytomegalovirus exposure and HLA in healthy donors. A note on this clone: Its matching antigen is unknown.

Overall study results and limits: Later analysis suggested links between common viral pathogens and several top significant clusters.

Trimming pared 5 bases from V and 3 bases from J, leaving 17 bases between. The CDR3 loop spans 16 amino acids. Germline loops: CDR1 SEHNR, CDR2 FQNEAQ (reference sequence). Use of 60 Vbeta and 13 Jbeta primers characterized the PCR. TCRdb's table, derived via immunoSEQ multiplex PCR, lists solely in-frame clones and lacks some. Among about 130,000 clones listed, roughly 68% were seen once. The rearrangement uses TRBV7-9 and TRBJ2-1; perhaps TRBD2 as D (5 bases). The receptor was isolated from a woman between 45 and 65 years old in good health and CMV-seropositive. The sample consisted of PBMCs. The CDR3 sequence is CASSLRSGGDYNEQFF. CDR3 nucleotides: TGTGCCAGCAGCCTCCGGAGCGGCGGAGACTACAATGAGCAGTTCTTC.